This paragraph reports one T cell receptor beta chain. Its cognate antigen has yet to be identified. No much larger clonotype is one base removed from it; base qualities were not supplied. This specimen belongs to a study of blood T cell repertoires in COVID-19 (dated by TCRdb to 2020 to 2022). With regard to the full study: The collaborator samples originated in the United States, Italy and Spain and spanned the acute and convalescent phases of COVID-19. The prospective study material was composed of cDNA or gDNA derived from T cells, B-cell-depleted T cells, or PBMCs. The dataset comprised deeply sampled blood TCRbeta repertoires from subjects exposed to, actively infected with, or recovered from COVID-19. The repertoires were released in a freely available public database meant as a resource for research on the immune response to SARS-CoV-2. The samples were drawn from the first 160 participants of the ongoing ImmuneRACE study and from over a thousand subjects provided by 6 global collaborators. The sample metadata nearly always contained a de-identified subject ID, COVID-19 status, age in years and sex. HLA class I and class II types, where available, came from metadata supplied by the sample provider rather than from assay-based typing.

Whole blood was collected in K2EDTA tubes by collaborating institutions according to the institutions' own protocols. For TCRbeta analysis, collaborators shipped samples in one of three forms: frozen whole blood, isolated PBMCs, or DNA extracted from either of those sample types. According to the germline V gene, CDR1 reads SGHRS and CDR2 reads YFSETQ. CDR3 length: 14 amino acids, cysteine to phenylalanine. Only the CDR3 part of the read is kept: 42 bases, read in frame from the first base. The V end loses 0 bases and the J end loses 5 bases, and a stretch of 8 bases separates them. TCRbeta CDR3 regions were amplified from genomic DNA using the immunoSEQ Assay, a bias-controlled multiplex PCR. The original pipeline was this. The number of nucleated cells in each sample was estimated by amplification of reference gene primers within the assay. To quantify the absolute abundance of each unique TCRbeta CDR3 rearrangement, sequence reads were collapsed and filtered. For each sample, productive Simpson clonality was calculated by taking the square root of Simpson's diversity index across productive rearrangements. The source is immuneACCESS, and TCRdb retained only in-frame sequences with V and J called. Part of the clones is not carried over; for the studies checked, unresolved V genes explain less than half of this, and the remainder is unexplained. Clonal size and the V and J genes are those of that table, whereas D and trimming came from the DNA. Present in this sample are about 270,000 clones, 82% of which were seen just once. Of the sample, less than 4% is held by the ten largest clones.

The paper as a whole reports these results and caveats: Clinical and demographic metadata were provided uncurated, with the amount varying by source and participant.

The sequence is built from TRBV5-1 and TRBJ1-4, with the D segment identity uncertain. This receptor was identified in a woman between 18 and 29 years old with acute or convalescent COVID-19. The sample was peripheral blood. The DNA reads TGCGCCAGCAGCTTGGCGACACAGAATGAAAAACTGTTTTTT. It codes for CASSLATQNEKLFF.